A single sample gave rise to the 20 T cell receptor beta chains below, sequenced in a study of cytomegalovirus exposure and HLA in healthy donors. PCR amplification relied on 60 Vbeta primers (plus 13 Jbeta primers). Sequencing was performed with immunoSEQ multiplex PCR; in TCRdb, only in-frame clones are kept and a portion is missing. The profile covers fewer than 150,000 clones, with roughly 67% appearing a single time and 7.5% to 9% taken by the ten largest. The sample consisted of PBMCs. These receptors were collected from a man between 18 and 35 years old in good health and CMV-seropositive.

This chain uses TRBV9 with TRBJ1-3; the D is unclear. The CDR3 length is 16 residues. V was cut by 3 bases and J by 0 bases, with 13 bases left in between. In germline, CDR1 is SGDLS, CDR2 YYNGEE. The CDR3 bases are TGTGCCAGCAGCGGTGCAGGAACCCTCTCTGGAAACACCATATATTTT. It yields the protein CASSGAGTLSGNTIYF.

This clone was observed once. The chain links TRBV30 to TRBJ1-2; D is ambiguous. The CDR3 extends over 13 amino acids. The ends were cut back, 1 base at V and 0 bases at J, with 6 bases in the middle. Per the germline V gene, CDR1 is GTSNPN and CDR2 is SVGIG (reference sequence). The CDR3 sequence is CAWSAVTNYGYTF. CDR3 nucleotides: TGTGCCTGGAGTGCAGTAACTAACTATGGCTACACCTTC. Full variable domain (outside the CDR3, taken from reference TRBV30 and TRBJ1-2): SQTIHQWPATLVQPVGSPLSLECTVEGTSNPNLYWYRQAAGRGLQLLFYSVGIGQISSEVPQNLSASRPQDRQFILSSKKLLLSDSGFYLCAWSAVTNYGYTFGSGTRLTVV.

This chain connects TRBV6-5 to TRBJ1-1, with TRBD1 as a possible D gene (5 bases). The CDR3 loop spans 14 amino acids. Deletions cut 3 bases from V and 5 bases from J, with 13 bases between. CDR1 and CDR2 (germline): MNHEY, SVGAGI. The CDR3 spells CASSYWGEGTEAFF. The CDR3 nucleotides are TGTGCCAGCAGTTATTGGGGGGAGGGGACTGAAGCTTTCTTT.

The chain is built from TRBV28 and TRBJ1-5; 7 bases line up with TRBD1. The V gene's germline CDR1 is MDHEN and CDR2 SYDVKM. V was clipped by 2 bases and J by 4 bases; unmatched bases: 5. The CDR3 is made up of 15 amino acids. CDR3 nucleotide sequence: TGTGCCAGCAGTTTACAAGGGACAGAGAATCAGCCCCAGCATTTT. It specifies CASSLQGTENQPQHF.

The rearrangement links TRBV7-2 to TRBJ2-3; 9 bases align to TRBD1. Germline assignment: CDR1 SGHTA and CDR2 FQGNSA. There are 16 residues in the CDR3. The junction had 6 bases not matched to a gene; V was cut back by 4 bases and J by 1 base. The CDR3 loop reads CASSYRTGEGTDTQYF. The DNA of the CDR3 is TGTGCCAGCAGCTACCGGACAGGGGAGGGCACAGATACGCAGTATTTT.

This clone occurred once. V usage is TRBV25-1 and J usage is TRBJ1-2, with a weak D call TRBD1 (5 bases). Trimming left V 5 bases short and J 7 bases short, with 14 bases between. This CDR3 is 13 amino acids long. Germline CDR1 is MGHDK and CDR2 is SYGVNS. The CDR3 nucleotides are TGTGCCAGCAGTAGCGGGCAGGGTTCTGGCTACACCTTC. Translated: CASSSGQGSGYTF.

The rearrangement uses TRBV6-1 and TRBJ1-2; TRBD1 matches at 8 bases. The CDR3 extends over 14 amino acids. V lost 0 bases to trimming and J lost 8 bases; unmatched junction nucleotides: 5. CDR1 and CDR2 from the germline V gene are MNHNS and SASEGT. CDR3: CASSEATGGGGYTF. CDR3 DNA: TGTGCCAGCAGTGAAGCCACAGGGGGGGGAGGCTACACCTTC.

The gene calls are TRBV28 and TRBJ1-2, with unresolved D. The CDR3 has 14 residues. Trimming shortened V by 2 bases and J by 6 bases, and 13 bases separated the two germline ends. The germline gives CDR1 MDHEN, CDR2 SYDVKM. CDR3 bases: TGTGCCAGCAGTTTAGTCAGGTGGAGGGATGGCTACACCTTC. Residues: CASSLVRWRDGYTF.

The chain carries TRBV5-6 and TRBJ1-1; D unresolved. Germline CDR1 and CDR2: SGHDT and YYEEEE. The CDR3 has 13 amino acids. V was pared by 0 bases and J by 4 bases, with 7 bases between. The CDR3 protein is CASSLGGFTEAFF. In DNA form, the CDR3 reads TGTGCCAGCAGCTTGGGCGGGTTCACTGAAGCTTTCTTT.

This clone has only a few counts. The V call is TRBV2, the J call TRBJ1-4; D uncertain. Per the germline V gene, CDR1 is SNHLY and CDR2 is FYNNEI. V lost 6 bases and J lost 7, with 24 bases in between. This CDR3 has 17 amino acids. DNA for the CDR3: TGTGCCAGCAGACACACGGACTTTCAGCGAAGAGGTGAAAAACTGTTTTTT. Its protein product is CASRHTDFQRRGEKLFF.

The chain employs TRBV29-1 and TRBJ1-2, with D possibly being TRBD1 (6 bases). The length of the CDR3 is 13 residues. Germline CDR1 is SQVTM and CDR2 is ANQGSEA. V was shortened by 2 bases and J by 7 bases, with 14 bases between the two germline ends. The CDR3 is CSVEPRGTRGYTF. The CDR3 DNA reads TGCAGCGTTGAACCCAGGGGTACTCGTGGCTACACCTTC.

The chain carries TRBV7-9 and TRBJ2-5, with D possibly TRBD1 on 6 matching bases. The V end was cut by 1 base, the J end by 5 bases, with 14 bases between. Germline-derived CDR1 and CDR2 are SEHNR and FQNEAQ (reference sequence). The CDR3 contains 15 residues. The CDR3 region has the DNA TGTGCCAGCAGCTTAGGGCTGGGGGCGCGGGAGACCCAGTACTTC. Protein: CASSLGLGARETQYF.

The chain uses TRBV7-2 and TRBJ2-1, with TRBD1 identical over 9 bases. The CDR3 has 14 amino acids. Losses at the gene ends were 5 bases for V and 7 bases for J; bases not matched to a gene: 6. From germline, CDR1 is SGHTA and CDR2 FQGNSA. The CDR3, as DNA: TGTGCCAGCAGCCCGGGACAGGGTATGAATGAGCAGTTCTTC. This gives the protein CASSPGQGMNEQFF.

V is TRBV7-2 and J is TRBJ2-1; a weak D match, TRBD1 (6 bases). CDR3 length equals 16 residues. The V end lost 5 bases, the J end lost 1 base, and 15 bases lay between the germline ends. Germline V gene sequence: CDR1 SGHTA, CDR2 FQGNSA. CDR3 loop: CASSPRTEYSYNEQFF. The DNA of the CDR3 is TGTGCCAGCAGCCCAAGGACAGAGTATTCCTACAATGAGCAGTTCTTC.

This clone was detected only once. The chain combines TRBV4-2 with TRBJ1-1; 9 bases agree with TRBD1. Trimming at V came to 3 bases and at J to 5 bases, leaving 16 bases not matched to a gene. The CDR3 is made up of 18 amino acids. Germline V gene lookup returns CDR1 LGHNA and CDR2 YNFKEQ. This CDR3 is CASSQASWGQGTRTEAFF. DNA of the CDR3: TGTGCCAGCAGCCAGGCCTCTTGGGGACAGGGTACGCGGACTGAAGCTTTCTTT.

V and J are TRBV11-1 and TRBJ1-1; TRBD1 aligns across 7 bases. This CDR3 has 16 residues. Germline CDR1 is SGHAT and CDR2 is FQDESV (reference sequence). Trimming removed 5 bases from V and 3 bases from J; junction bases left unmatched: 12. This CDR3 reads CASSTDRPQDDTEAFF. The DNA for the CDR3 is TGTGCCAGCAGCACGGACAGGCCTCAGGATGACACTGAAGCTTTCTTT.

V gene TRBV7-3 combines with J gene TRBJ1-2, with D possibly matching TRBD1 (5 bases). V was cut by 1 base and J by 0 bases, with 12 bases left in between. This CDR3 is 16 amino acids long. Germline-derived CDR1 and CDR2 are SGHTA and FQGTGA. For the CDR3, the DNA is TGTGCCAGCAGCTTAAGATCAGGGCCAGCTAACTATGGCTACACCTTC. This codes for CASSLRSGPANYGYTF.

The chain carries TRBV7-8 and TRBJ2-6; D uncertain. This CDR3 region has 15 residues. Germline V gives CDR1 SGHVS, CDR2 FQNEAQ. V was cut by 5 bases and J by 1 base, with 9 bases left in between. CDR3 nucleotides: TGTGCCAGCAGCCCCCCCGAGTCTGGGGCCAACGTCCTGACTTTC. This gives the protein CASSPPESGANVLTF.

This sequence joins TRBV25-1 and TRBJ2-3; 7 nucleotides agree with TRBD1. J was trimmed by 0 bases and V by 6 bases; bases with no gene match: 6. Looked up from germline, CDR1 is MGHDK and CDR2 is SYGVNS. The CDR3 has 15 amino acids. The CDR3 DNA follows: TGTGCCAGCAGCCACGGACAGGAGAGCACAGATACGCAGTATTTT. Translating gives CASSHGQESTDTQYF.

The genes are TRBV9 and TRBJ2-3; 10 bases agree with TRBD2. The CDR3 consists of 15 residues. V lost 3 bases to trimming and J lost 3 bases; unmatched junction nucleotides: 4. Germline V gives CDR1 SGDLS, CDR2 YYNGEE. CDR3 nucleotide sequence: TGTGCCAGCAGCGATCGGACTAGCGGTACAGATACGCAGTATTTT. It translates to CASSDRTSGTDTQYF.